This passage covers 22 T cell receptor beta chains from one sample sequenced in a study of blood T cell repertoires in COVID-19. Assay used: immunoSEQ multiplex PCR; TCRdb lists only in-frame clones, some missing. The sample yields under 200,000 clones, 80% to 85% seen once. The sequencing input was peripheral blood. All receptors derive from a human donor with acute or convalescent COVID-19. The donor label of this sample is uncertain.

The rearrangement links TRBV15 to TRBJ2-7, with 10 bases identical to TRBD1. Germline CDR1 reads LNHNV; CDR2 reads YYDKDF (reference sequence). V lost 1 base and J lost 7; bases outside the gene matches: 7. This CDR3 comprises 15 residues. The CDR3 bases are TGTGCCACCAGCAGAGCGGAGGACAGGGGGTTTGAGCAGTACTTC. This encodes CATSRAEDRGFEQYF.

V gene TRBV27 combines with J gene TRBJ1-2, with 8 bases that match TRBD1. V was pared by 6 bases and J by 4 bases, with 7 bases of the junction left unmatched. The CDR3 extends over 14 amino acids. Germline values: CDR1 MNHEY, CDR2 SMNVEV (reference sequence). The CDR3 reads CASRGTGGVYGYTF. The CDR3 DNA reads as TGTGCCAGCAGAGGAACAGGGGGAGTCTATGGCTACACCTTC.

The V call is TRBV13, the J call TRBJ1-6, with D possibly TRBD1 on 6 matching bases. Germline CDR1 and CDR2: PRHDT and FYEKMQ (reference sequence). CDR3 length equals 17 residues. The V and J ends lost 3 bases and 7 bases respectively, with 19 bases between them. Here the CDR3 DNA reads TGTGCCAGCAGCTTTCGGACAGTAGGGAATAGAAATTCACCCCTCCACTTT. This sequence encodes CASSFRTVGNRNSPLHF.

The CDR3: CASRPGTAPGHGYTF. DNA for the CDR3: TGTGCCAGCAGGCCCGGGACAGCACCCGGGCATGGCTACACCTTC. The gene calls are TRBV3-1 (or the pseudogene TRBV3-2) and TRBJ1-2, with 7 bases matching TRBD1. The CDR3 runs 15 residues. The V gene's germline CDR1 is LGHDT and CDR2 YNNKEL (reference sequence). With 6 bases clipped from V and 6 bases from J, the junction kept 13 bases outside the gene matches.

This clone was seen just once. The gene calls are TRBV27 and TRBJ2-7; tentative D call: TRBD2 (5 bases). Looked up from germline, CDR1 is MNHEY and CDR2 is SMNVEV (reference sequence). Trimming took off 6 bases at V and 5 bases at J, with 8 bases between the two ends. There are 11 residues in the CDR3. CDR3 amino acids: CASRGVHEQYF. CDR3 bases: TGTGCCAGCAGGGGAGTCCACGAGCAGTACTTC.

The chain joins TRBV28 to TRBJ1-5, with D maybe TRBD1 (6 bases). This CDR3 has 15 amino acids. The V and J ends lost 3 bases and 2 bases respectively, with 11 bases between them. Germline lookup yields CDR1 MDHEN and CDR2 SYDVKM. In nucleotides, the CDR3 is TGTGCCAGCAGTTTGTCACAGGGACGCAATCAGCCCCAGCATTTT. Protein: CASSLSQGRNQPQHF.

V and J are TRBV15 and TRBJ2-5; D call uncertain. Germline assignment: CDR1 LNHNV and CDR2 YYDKDF (reference sequence). V was cut by 0 bases and J by 3 bases, with 5 bases left in between. This CDR3 is 13 amino acids long. Here the CDR3 reads CATSRDLEETQYF. The CDR3 DNA reads as TGTGCCACCAGCAGAGATCTAGAAGAGACCCAGTACTTC.

The CDR3 loop reads CASSQVPPLRGGFVDTQYF. The CDR3 DNA sequence: TGTGCCAGCAGCCAAGTACCACCGCTGCGCGGGGGCTTTGTTGATACGCAGTATTTT. The V gene is TRBV3-1 (or the pseudogene TRBV3-2), the J gene TRBJ2-3; D possibly corresponds to TRBD2 (7 bases). The germline gives CDR1 LGHDT, CDR2 YNNKEL (reference sequence). V lost 1 base and J lost 6, with 26 bases in between. The CDR3 has 19 amino acids.

V gene TRBV19 combines with J gene TRBJ2-5; 8 bases are a match to TRBD2. J lost 3 bases, V lost 4 bases, and 7 bases had no gene match. Germline-derived CDR1 and CDR2 are LNHDA and SQIVND (reference sequence). The CDR3 has 15 residues. CDR3 loop: CASSSLGLAEETQYF. The CDR3 region has the DNA TGTGCCAGTAGTAGCCTTGGACTAGCAGAAGAGACCCAGTACTTC.

The count of this clone is one. J is TRBJ2-7 and V is TRBV19, with 9 bases fitting TRBD1. The CDR3 totals 14 residues. V was pared by 4 bases and J by 6 bases, with 7 bases of the junction left unmatched. The V gene's germline CDR1 is LNHDA and CDR2 SQIVND (reference sequence). The CDR3: CASSTGQGSREQYF. For the CDR3, the DNA is TGTGCCAGTAGTACGGGACAGGGAAGCCGCGAGCAGTACTTC.

To note about this clone: This sample includes further DNA sequences coding for the same CDR3. This chain connects TRBV19 to TRBJ2-1, with D perhaps TRBD1 (5 bases). Germline loops: CDR1 LNHDA, CDR2 SQIVND (reference sequence). This CDR3 region has 14 residues. The germline V and J ends were trimmed by 4 bases and 6 bases, with 13 bases remaining between them. The CDR3 sequence: CASSRAGLGNEQFF. CDR3 in DNA: TGTGCCAGTAGTAGAGCAGGGTTAGGCAATGAGCAGTTCTTC. The whole variable domain, remainder taken from reference TRBV19 and TRBJ2-1, is DGGITQSPKYLFRKEGQNVTLSCEQNLNHDAMYWYRQDPGQGLRLIYYSQIVNDFQKGDIAEGYSVSREKKESFPLTVTSAQKNPTAFYLCASSRAGLGNEQFFGPGTRLTVL.

This clone has only one observation. The chain recombines TRBV5-1 with TRBJ2-3; 9 bases are a match to TRBD2. CDR3 size: 17 residues. The V gene end was trimmed by 0 bases and the J gene end by 2 bases; junction bases not matched to a gene: 7. Looked up from germline, CDR1 is SGHRS and CDR2 is YFSETQ. CDR3: CASSLESGLASTDTQYF. CDR3 DNA sequence: TGCGCCAGCAGCTTGGAAAGCGGACTAGCGTCCACAGATACGCAGTATTTT.

This clone was seen a few times. J is TRBJ1-1 and V is TRBV4-1, with a weak D call TRBD1 (6 bases). CDR1 is MGHRA, CDR2 YSYEKL, per germline. CDR3 length equals 15 residues. V gave up 1 base and J gave up 4 bases, with 13 bases separating them. CDR3 protein: CASSQVGGLSTEAFF. For the CDR3, the DNA is TGCGCCAGCAGCCAAGTGGGGGGGCTGAGCACTGAAGCTTTCTTT.

The chain carries TRBV6-5 and TRBJ1-4; 10 positions agree with TRBD1. V lost 6 bases and J lost 5; bases outside the gene matches: 6. This CDR3 is built from 15 residues. Germline-derived CDR1 and CDR2 are MNHEY and SVGAGI. The chain's CDR3 is CASRPGQGGNEKLFF. CDR3 nucleotide sequence: TGTGCCAGCAGGCCTGGACAGGGGGGGAATGAAAAACTGTTTTTT.

The rearrangement joins TRBV28 to TRBJ1-2, with D perhaps TRBD1 (5 bases). Germline V lookup: CDR1 MDHEN, CDR2 SYDVKM. The CDR3 spans 15 residues. V gave up 7 bases and J gave up 2 bases, with 17 bases separating them. The CDR3 reads CASTHMDKENYGYTF. The DNA of the CDR3 is TGTGCCAGCACCCACATGGACAAGGAAAACTATGGCTACACCTTC.

The chain is built from TRBV5-1 and TRBJ2-7, with 7 bases lining up with TRBD1. Germline CDR1 reads SGHRS; CDR2 reads YFSETQ. V was pared by 0 bases and J by 0 bases, with 15 bases of the junction left unmatched. This CDR3 has 19 amino acids. The CDR3 reads CASSLARGTDIFSSYEQYF. In DNA form, the CDR3 reads TGCGCCAGCAGCTTGGCCAGGGGGACAGACATCTTCTCCTCCTACGAGCAGTACTTC.

This clone has just one count. V is TRBV15 and J is TRBJ2-7; 8 bases fit TRBD1. The length of the CDR3 is 19 residues. The junction had 18 bases not matched to a gene; V was cut back by 0 bases and J by 5 bases. Germline V gives CDR1 LNHNV, CDR2 YYDKDF (reference sequence). The CDR3 DNA sequence: TGTGCCACCAGCAGAGATTGGGTAGGGGGGAGACAGGGGAGAGACGAGCAGTACTTC. This translates into CATSRDWVGGRQGRDEQYF.

The chain combines TRBV9 with TRBJ2-2, with 7 bases fitting TRBD2. Germline trimming cut 7 bases from V and 0 bases from J; bases unmatched to any gene: 3. The CDR3 sequence is 14 residues long. Per germline, CDR1 SGDLS and CDR2 YYNGEE. CDR3 DNA sequence: TGTGCCAGCGGGGGGGTTTCGAACACCGGGGAGCTGTTTTTT. It encodes CASGGVSNTGELFF.

The chain uses TRBV5-8 and TRBJ1-2, with 10 bases fitting TRBD1. V shed 0 bases and J 8 bases; nucleotides not matched to a gene: 7. The V gene's germline CDR1 is SGHTS and CDR2 YDEGEE. The CDR3 extends over 15 amino acids. The CDR3 DNA sequence: TGTGCCAGCAGCTTGGGGGACAGGGGCTACGGGGGCTACACCTTC. Residues: CASSLGDRGYGGYTF.

The chain joins TRBV19 to TRBJ1-2, with a tentative D call TRBD1 (6 bases). V was shortened by 3 bases and J by 6 bases, with 14 bases between the two germline ends. Germline-derived CDR1 and CDR2 are LNHDA and SQIVND (reference sequence). The CDR3 length is 14 residues. The CDR3 nucleotides are TGTGCCAGTAGTATTGAGGACAGAAGGGATGGCTACACCTTC. Amino acids: CASSIEDRRDGYTF.

This clone appeared a few times. The V and J genes are TRBV9 and TRBJ2-2; TRBD1 matches 8 bases. Trimming took 3 bases from V and 6 from J; bases not matched to a gene: 1. The CDR3 covers 13 residues. The V gene's germline CDR1 is SGDLS and CDR2 YYNGEE. The CDR3 coding sequence is TGTGCCAGCAGCGCGACAGGGGCCGGGGAGCTGTTTTTT. It encodes CASSATGAGELFF.

The V gene is TRBV5-1, the J gene TRBJ1-3; 9 bases map to TRBD1. The CDR3 runs to 18 residues. Germline V lookup: CDR1 SGHRS, CDR2 YFSETQ. Trimming at V came to 0 bases and at J to 3 bases, leaving 10 bases not matched to a gene. The CDR3 sequence: CASSLAPGQGTSGNTIYF. The CDR3 DNA follows: TGCGCCAGCAGCTTGGCCCCGGGACAGGGTACAAGTGGAAACACCATATATTTT.